A selection of T cell receptor beta chains follows, all from one sample in a study of cytomegalovirus exposure and HLA in healthy donors. The protocol was immunoSEQ multiplex PCR, while the TCRdb copy is restricted to in-frame clones and leaves out a portion. The sample yields over 200,000 clones, approximately 84% seen once. The sample was PBMCs. Source of these receptors: a middle-aged woman in good health and CMV-seronegative. CDR3s include the opening cysteine and the closing phenylalanine or tryptophan. A D gene is named only where the DNA matches it firmly. Size is omitted from some rows. Given values are once, few, many or a class for expanded clones.

clone size | D gene | J gene | V gene | CDR3 protein | CDR3 DNA
- | - | TRBJ1-5 | TRBV19 | CASRPRGVSNQPQHF | TGTGCCAGTAGACCCCGTGGAGTTAGCAATCAGCCCCAGCATTTT
- | TRBD2 | TRBJ2-5 | TRBV19 | CASSPHEGRETQYF | TGTGCCAGTAGTCCCCACGAGGGGAGGGAAACCCAGTACTTC
- | - | TRBJ1-1 | TRBV15 | CATSREITYEAFF | TGTGCCACCAGCAGAGAAATCACCTATGAAGCTTTCTTT
- | TRBD1 | TRBJ1-1 | TRBV29-1 | CSAEGDRGGSTEAFF | TGCAGCGCCGAGGGCGACAGGGGAGGGAGCACTGAAGCTTTCTTT
- | - | TRBJ1-2 | TRBV5-6 | CASSLAAGGGYTF | TGTGCCAGCAGCTTGGCTGCGGGCGGTGGCTACACCTTC
- | - | TRBJ2-2 | TRBV9 | CASSPRVNTGELFF | TGTGCCAGCAGCCCCAGGGTGAACACCGGGGAGCTGTTTTTT
- | TRBD1 | TRBJ1-2 | TRBV5-6 | CASSPRRGKGITNYGYTF | TGTGCCAGCAGCCCCCGCAGGGGGAAAGGGATTACAAACTATGGCTACACCTTC
- | - | TRBJ1-5 | TRBV18 | CASSSVGSNSNQPQHF | TGTGCCAGCTCATCGGTTGGTAGCAATAGCAATCAGCCCCAGCATTTT
few | - | TRBJ1-2 | TRBV4-1 | CASSQEIGLDYGYTF | TGCGCCAGCAGCCAAGAAATAGGACTGGATTATGGCTACACCTTC
- | TRBD2 | TRBJ2-5 | TRBV28 | CASRLAGLAAGTQYF | TGTGCCAGCAGGTTGGCCGGGCTAGCGGCGGGGACCCAGTACTTC
- | - | TRBJ1-5 | TRBV5-1 | CASSPSPGQTLEPQHF | TGCGCCAGCAGCCCTTCCCCGGGACAAACGTTAGAGCCCCAGCATTTT
once | TRBD2 | TRBJ2-5 | TRBV6-6 | CASSSSPSGGQETQYF | TGTGCCAGCAGTTCAAGTCCTAGCGGGGGTCAAGAGACCCAGTACTTC
- | - | TRBJ1-1 | TRBV6-5 | CASTPAGRANTEAFF | TGTGCCTCCACCCCCGCTGGGAGGGCGAACACTGAAGCTTTCTTT
- | - | TRBJ1-4 | TRBV6-5 | CASSPPGDNEKLFF | TGTGCCAGCAGCCCTCCAGGCGACAATGAAAAACTGTTTTTT
- | TRBD1 | TRBJ2-4 | TRBV6-6 | CASSDREFGIQYF | TGTGCCAGCAGTGACAGGGAGTTCGGCATTCAGTACTTC
few | - | TRBJ1-1 | TRBV6-6 | CASSYPTDLNTEAFF | TGTGCCAGCAGTTACCCTACGGACTTGAACACTGAAGCTTTCTTT
- | TRBD1 | TRBJ1-2 | TRBV6-1 | CASSRTGGGSGYTF | TGTGCCAGCAGTAGGACAGGGGGAGGGAGCGGCTACACCTTC
- | - | TRBJ1-1 | TRBV2 | CASKLQFNTEAFF | TGTGCCAGCAAGCTACAGTTTAACACTGAAGCTTTCTTT
- | TRBD1 | TRBJ1-2 | TRBV19 | CASRGQRLHGYTF | TGTGCCAGTAGGGGACAGAGACTTCATGGCTACACCTTC
- | TRBD2 | TRBJ2-1 | TRBV19 | CASSIQGGGGVYNEQFF | TGTGCCAGTAGTATTCAGGGCGGCGGGGGGGTTTACAATGAGCAGTTCTTC
- | TRBD1 | TRBJ2-7 | TRBV7-6 | CASSPSPGQGSHEQYF | TGTGCCAGCAGCCCTAGTCCGGGACAGGGGAGCCACGAGCAGTACTTC
- | TRBD1 | TRBJ1-1 | TRBV30 | CARSGQGGTEAFF | TGTGCCCGCTCTGGACAGGGAGGAACTGAAGCTTTCTTT
- | TRBD1 | TRBJ2-7 | TRBV10-3 | CAIGGATDRGLYEQYF | TGTGCCATCGGGGGGGCTACGGACAGGGGGCTCTACGAGCAGTACTTC
- | - | TRBJ2-5 | TRBV2 | CASSGIKETQYF | TGTGCCAGCAGTGGTATTAAAGAGACCCAGTACTTC
- | - | TRBJ2-2 | TRBV6-6 | CASVGTGGTGELFF | TGTGCCAGCGTAGGAACAGGAGGGACCGGGGAGCTGTTTTTT
once | - | TRBJ1-1 | TRBV27 | CASRGGRMNTEAFF | TGTGCCAGCAGGGGGGGACGGATGAACACTGAAGCTTTCTTT
few | - | TRBJ2-3 | TRBV6-5 | CASRDRGTQYF | TGTGCCAGCAGGGATAGGGGTACGCAGTATTTT
- | - | TRBJ1-4 | TRBV2 | CASSLQEGEKLFF | TGTGCCAGCAGTTTACAGGAGGGAGAAAAACTGTTTTTT
- | - | TRBJ2-7 | TRBV30 | CAWSVSGLDYEQYF | TGTGCCTGGAGTGTATCGGGGTTAGACTACGAGCAGTACTTC
once | TRBD1 | TRBJ1-2 | TRBV30 | CAWGEGARYGYTF | TGTGCCTGGGGAGAGGGGGCGCGGTATGGCTACACCTTC
- | TRBD1 | TRBJ1-5 | TRBV27 | CASSPGQGSNQPQHF | TGTGCCAGCAGTCCGGGACAGGGCTCTAATCAGCCCCAGCATTTT
- | - | TRBJ1-6 | TRBV18 | CASSPGGAGYNSPLHF | TGTGCCAGCTCACCAGGGGGGGCAGGCTATAATTCACCCCTCCACTTT
- | TRBD1 | TRBJ1-2 | TRBV5-4 | CASSLEGRGYGYTF | TGTGCCAGCAGCTTGGAGGGCAGGGGGTATGGCTACACCTTC
- | TRBD1 | TRBJ2-1 | TRBV7-2 | CASSLTRTGLNEQFF | TGTGCCAGCAGTCTGACCCGGACAGGGCTTAATGAGCAGTTCTTC
once | TRBD1 | TRBJ1-1 | TRBV9 | CASSPGQRNTEAFF | TGTGCCAGCAGCCCGGGACAGAGGAACACTGAAGCTTTCTTT
- | TRBD1 | TRBJ1-6 | TRBV9 | CASSVSDRGWTPLHF | TGTGCCAGCAGCGTAAGCGACAGGGGGTGGACACCCCTCCACTTT
- | TRBD1 | TRBJ1-2 | TRBV27 | CASSLQGQGFYGYTF | TGTGCCAGCAGTTTACAAGGACAGGGCTTCTATGGCTACACCTTC
- | - | TRBJ2-5 | TRBV6-5 | CASSPGNQETQYF | TGTGCCAGCAGTCCCGGGAACCAAGAGACCCAGTACTTC
- | - | TRBJ2-1 | TRBV21-1 | CASSKDPLAGASYNEQFF | TGTGCCAGCAGCAAAGACCCCTTAGCGGGGGCCTCCTACAATGAGCAGTTCTTC
- | - | TRBJ1-5 | TRBV27 | CASSPGALQLNQPQHF | TGTGCCAGCAGTCCAGGGGCCCTCCAACTCAATCAGCCCCAGCATTTT
few | - | TRBJ2-5 | TRBV28 | CASRGPAGSQYF | TGTGCCAGCAGGGGGCCAGCTGGGTCCCAGTACTTC
once | TRBD1 | TRBJ1-1 | TRBV6-5 | CASSFTSTGEGTEAFF | TGTGCCAGCAGTTTCACATCGACAGGGGAAGGTACTGAAGCTTTCTTT
few | - | TRBJ1-4 | TRBV18 | CASSRQRDNEKLFF | TGTGCCAGCTCACGACAGAGAGATAATGAAAAACTGTTTTTT
once | - | TRBJ2-4 | TRBV7-8 | CASSLGDIQYF | TGTGCCAGCAGCTTGGGCGACATTCAGTACTTC
- | - | TRBJ1-2 | TRBV7-2 | CASSLEQYYGYTF | TGTGCCAGCAGCTTAGAACAGTATTATGGCTACACCTTC
- | TRBD2 | TRBJ2-1 | TRBV14 | CASSQVKTSGVNEQFF | TGTGCCAGCAGCCAAGTAAAGACTAGCGGGGTCAATGAGCAGTTCTTC
- | - | TRBJ1-1 | TRBV2 | CASLREANTEAFF | TGTGCCAGCCTCCGGGAAGCGAACACTGAAGCTTTCTTT
- | - | TRBJ2-1 | TRBV30 | CAWSGRGSFYEQFF | TGTGCCTGGAGTGGCCGCGGCAGTTTTTATGAGCAGTTCTTC
- | - | TRBJ1-5 | TRBV28 | CAETQGLDQPQHF | TGTGCCGAAACCCAGGGTTTAGATCAGCCCCAGCATTTT
- | - | TRBJ1-3 | TRBV19 | CASSKVDSGNTIYF | TGTGCCAGTAGTAAGGTCGACTCCGGAAACACCATATATTTT
- | - | TRBJ2-5 | TRBV11-3 | CASSGTRGSTETQYF | TGTGCCAGCAGCGGGACTCGGGGGAGTACAGAGACCCAGTACTTC
few | - | TRBJ1-4 | TRBV7-9 | CASSRVGNEELFF | TGTGCCAGCAGCCGGGTGGGTAATGAGGAACTGTTTTTT
- | - | TRBJ2-1 | TRBV29-1 | CSVEVGARRGEQFF | TGCAGCGTTGAAGTGGGGGCTCGGCGTGGTGAGCAGTTCTTC
- | TRBD1 | TRBJ1-6 | TRBV5-1 | CASSLTGDNSPLHF | TGCGCCAGCAGCTTGACAGGGGATAATTCACCCCTCCACTTT